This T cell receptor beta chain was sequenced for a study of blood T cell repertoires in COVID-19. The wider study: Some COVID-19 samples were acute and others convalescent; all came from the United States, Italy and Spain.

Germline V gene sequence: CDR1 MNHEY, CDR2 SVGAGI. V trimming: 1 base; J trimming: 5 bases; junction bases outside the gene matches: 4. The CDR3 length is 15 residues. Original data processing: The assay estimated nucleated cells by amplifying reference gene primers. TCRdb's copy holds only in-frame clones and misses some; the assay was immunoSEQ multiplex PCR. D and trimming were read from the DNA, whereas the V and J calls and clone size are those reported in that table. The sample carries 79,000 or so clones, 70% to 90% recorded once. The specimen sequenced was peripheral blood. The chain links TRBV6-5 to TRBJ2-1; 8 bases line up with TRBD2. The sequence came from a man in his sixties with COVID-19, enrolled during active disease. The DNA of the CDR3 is TGTGCCAGCAGTTACTGGCGGGGGGTTCACAATGAGCAGTTCTTC. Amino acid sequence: CASSYWRGVHNEQFF.